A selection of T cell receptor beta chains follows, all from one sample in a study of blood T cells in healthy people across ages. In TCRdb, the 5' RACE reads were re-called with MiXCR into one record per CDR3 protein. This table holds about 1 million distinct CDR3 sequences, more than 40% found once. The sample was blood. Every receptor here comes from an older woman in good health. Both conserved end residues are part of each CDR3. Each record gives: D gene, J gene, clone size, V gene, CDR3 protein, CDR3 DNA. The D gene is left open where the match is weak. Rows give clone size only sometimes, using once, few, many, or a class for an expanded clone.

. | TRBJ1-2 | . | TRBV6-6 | CASSDKANYGYTF | TGTGCCAGCAGTGACAAGGCTAACTATGGCTACACCTTC
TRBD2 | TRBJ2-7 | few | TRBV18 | CASSPNTSGRDPEQYF | TGTGCCAGCTCACCCAATACTAGCGGGAGGGATCCCGAGCAGTACTTC
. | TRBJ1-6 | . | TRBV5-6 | CASSWRTENYNSPLHF | TGTGCCAGCAGCTGGAGGACAGAGAACTATAATTCACCCCTCCACTTT
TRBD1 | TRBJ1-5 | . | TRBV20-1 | CSATTPGQGNQPQHF | TGCAGTGCTACCACACCGGGACAGGGGAATCAGCCCCAGCATTTT
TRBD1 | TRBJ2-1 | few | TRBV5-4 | CASSLTDRVNEQFF | TGTGCCAGCAGCTTGACAGACAGGGTGAATGAGCAGTTCTTC
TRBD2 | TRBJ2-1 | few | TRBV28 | CASSLAKGLAGVYEQFF | TGTGCCAGCAGTTTAGCCAAGGGACTAGCGGGAGTGTATGAGCAGTTCTTC
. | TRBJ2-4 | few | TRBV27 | CASSLPGRVIRNIQYF | TGTGCCAGCAGTTTACCGGGCAGGGTAATACGAAACATTCAGTACTTC
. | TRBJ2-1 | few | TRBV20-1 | CSASVVTSYNEQFF | TGCAGTGCTAGCGTCGTAACCTCCTACAATGAGCAGTTCTTC
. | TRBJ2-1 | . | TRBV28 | CASSSEDSQQFF | TGTGCCAGCAGTTCTGAAGACAGCCAGCAGTTCTTC
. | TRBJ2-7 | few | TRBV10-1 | CASSESGNRDYEQYF | TGCGCCAGCAGTGAGTCGGGGAACCGGGACTACGAGCAGTACTTC
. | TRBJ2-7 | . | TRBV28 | CASSGKTSYNEQYF | TGTGCCAGCAGTGGGAAGACATCCTACAATGAGCAGTACTTC
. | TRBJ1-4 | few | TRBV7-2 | CASSFAQGGEKLFF | TGTGCCAGCAGCTTCGCCCAGGGAGGGGAAAAACTGTTTTTT
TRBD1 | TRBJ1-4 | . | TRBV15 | CATSRERDRGGEKLFF | TGTGCCACCAGCAGAGAACGGGACAGAGGAGGCGAAAAACTGTTTTTT
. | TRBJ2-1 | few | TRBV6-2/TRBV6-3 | CASSYNRQGLDYNEQFF | TGTGCCAGCAGTTACAATCGCCAGGGGTTAGACTACAATGAGCAGTTCTTC
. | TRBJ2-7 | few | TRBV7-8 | CASSLGAPGQALAGASYEQYF | TGTGCCAGCAGCTTGGGGGCTCCGGGACAGGCTTTAGCGGGGGCTTCCTACGAGCAGTACTTC
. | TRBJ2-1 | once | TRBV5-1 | CASSLERGEYNEQFF | TGCGCCAGCAGCTTGGAAAGGGGGGAATACAATGAGCAGTTCTTC
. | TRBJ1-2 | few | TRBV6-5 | CASSYTPARTVHTF | TGTGCCAGCAGTTACACCCCGGCTCGGACGGTGCACACCTTC
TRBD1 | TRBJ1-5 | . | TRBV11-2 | CASSQTGLVQPQHF | TGTGCCAGCAGCCAGACAGGGCTGGTCCAGCCCCAGCATTTT
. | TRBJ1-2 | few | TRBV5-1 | CASSSLGTSRPNYGYTF | TGCGCCAGCAGCTCCCTCGGGACATCGCGTCCTAACTATGGCTACACCTTC
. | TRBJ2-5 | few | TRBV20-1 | CSASMTDLGAQYF | TGCAGTGCTAGTATGACCGACCTGGGGGCCCAGTACTTC
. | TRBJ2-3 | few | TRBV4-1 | CASSRLIGADTQYF | TGCGCCAGCAGCCGCCTGATAGGGGCAGATACGCAGTATTTT
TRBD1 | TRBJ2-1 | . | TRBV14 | CASRPTGWTYNEQFF | TGTGCCAGCAGGCCGACAGGGTGGACCTACAATGAGCAGTTCTTC
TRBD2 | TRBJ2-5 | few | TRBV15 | CATLGEGPEYQETQYF | TGTGCCACCCTAGGGGAGGGCCCAGAATACCAAGAGACCCAGTACTTC
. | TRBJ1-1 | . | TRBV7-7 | CASSPRTLMNTEAFF | TGTGCCAGCAGCCCAAGGACATTAATGAACACTGAAGCTTTCTTT
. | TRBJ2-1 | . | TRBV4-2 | CASSQDQSLGGLYNEQFF | TGTGCCAGCAGCCAAGATCAGTCCCTCGGGGGGCTCTACAATGAGCAGTTCTTC
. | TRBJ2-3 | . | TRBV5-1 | CASSLVTIFTDTQYF | TGCGCCAGCAGCTTGGTTACCATCTTCACAGATACGCAGTATTTT
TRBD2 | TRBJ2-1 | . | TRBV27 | CASSTTGTSSYNEQFF | TGTGCCAGCAGCACGACCGGGACTAGCTCCTACAATGAGCAGTTCTTC
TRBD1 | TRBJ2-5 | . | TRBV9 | CASSVGDRAGDEQYF | TGTGCCAGCAGCGTGGGGGACAGGGCTGGCGATGAGCAGTACTTC
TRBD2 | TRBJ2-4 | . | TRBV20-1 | CSARDVGASGIDNEQYF | TGCAGTGCTAGAGATGTCGGCGCTAGCGGGATAGACAATGAGCAGTACTTC
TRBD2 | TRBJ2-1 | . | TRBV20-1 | CSRRTSAKSSYNEQFF | TGCAGCCGTCGGACTAGCGCGAAGAGCTCCTACAATGAGCAGTTCTTC
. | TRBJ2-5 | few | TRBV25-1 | CASSTNRGLLETQYF | TGTGCCAGCAGTACGAACAGGGGACTCCTAGAGACCCAGTACTTC
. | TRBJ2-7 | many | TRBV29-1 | CSVGRDRYEQYF | TGCAGCGTTGGTAGGGACCGCTACGAGCAGTACTTC
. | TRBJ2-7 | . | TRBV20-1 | CRARSEYEQYF | TGCAGGGCACGTAGCGAATACGAGCAGTACTTC
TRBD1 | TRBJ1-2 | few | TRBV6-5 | CASSNPRDRGYGYTF | TGTGCCAGCAGTAACCCCCGGGACAGGGGGTATGGCTACACCTTC
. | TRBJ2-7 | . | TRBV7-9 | CASSSLQISYEQYF | TGTGCCAGCAGCTCCCTACAGATCTCCTACGAGCAGTACTTC
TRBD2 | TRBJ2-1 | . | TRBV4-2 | CASSQEREGRDNEQFF | TGTGCCAGCAGCCAAGAGCGGGAGGGGAGAGACAATGAGCAGTTCTTC
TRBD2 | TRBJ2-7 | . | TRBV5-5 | CASSLSRTSLGLNEQYF | TGTGCCAGCAGCTTGTCCCGGACTAGCCTAGGCTTGAACGAGCAGTACTTC
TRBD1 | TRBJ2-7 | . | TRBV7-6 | CASSLVHAPRDRPNEQYF | TGTGCCAGCAGCTTAGTACACGCGCCCCGGGACAGGCCCAACGAGCAGTACTTC
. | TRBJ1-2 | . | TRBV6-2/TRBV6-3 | CASSFQGTLNYGYTF | TGTGCCAGCAGTTTTCAAGGGACATTGAACTATGGCTACACCTTC
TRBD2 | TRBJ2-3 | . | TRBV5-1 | CASSLVVGKGTSGGLHTQYF | TGCGCCAGCAGCTTGGTGGTTGGCAAGGGGACTAGCGGAGGCTTACATACGCAGTATTTT
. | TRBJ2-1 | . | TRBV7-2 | CASSQGGDNNEQFF | TGTGCCAGCAGCCAAGGAGGGGACAACAATGAGCAGTTCTTC
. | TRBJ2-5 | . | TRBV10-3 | CAISENSLETQYF | TGTGCCATCAGTGAGAACTCCCTGGAGACCCAGTACTTC
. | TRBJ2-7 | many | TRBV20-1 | CSARGGLYSYEQYF | TGCAGTGCTAGAGGCGGACTATACTCCTACGAGCAGTACTTC
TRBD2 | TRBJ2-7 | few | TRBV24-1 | CATSTSGSQDEQYF | TGTGCCACCAGTACTAGCGGGAGCCAGGACGAGCAGTACTTC
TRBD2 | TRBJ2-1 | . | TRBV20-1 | CSARSTTSGSKDEQFF | TGCAGTGCTAGATCCACGACTAGCGGGAGTAAGGATGAGCAGTTCTTC
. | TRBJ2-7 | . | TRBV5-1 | CASSLARAASYEQYF | TGCGCCAGCAGCTTGGCGAGGGCGGCTTCCTACGAGCAGTACTTC
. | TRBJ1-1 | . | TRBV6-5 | CASSYFGTNTEAFF | TGTGCCAGCAGTTACTTTGGGACCAACACTGAAGCTTTCTTT
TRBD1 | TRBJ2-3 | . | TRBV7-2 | CASSLGGQPVSDTQYF | TGTGCCAGCAGCTTAGGGGGACAGCCGGTGTCAGATACGCAGTATTTT
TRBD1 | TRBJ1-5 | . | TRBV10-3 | CAISGGTGAGQPQHF | TGTGCCATCAGTGGTGGGACAGGGGCTGGTCAGCCCCAGCATTTT
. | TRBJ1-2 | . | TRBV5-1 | CASSIEQGTGGYTF | TGCGCCAGCAGCATAGAACAGGGAACGGGTGGCTACACCTTC
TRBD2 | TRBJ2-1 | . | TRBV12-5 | CASGPFLAGVENEQFF | TGTGCTAGTGGTCCATTTCTAGCGGGAGTTGAAAATGAGCAGTTCTTC
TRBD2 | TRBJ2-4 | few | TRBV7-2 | CASSLAEGLAGVLQYF | TGTGCCAGCAGCTTAGCCGAGGGACTAGCGGGAGTGCTTCAGTACTTC
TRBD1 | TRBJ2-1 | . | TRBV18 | CASSPERTGGSGSYNEQFF | TGTGCCAGCTCACCGGAAAGGACAGGGGGCTCTGGATCCTACAATGAGCAGTTCTTC